This note documents a single TCR beta chain sequence. Its specificity is not known. The CDR3 length is 12 residues. V was clipped by 10 bases and J by 6 bases, with 14 bases between them. TCRdb analysed the 5' RACE reads with MiXCR anew, one entry per CDR3 protein. Here the sample spans about 430,000 distinct CDR3 sequences, over 15% being singletons. The data derive from a study of T-cell memory formation after mild COVID-19. Study-level results: What remained unconfirmed was the SARS-CoV-2 specificity of second-wave clones peaking on day 37. CD4+ contracting clones lay mainly in CM and EM, CD8+ ones in EMRA. Pre-infection memory held some responding clones, suggesting pre-existing cross-reactive T cells responded.

The material sequenced was PBMCs or a T cell subset sorted from them (not recorded which). The J gene is TRBJ2-3, the V gene TRBV12-3 or TRBV12-4; the D call may be TRBD1 or TRBD2 (6 bases each). This TCR came from a man in his late teens or twenties who had mild COVID-19 (a few samples of this study predate the infection). Cell type and time point are not known. This chain's CDR3 is CATEGGGDTQYF. CDR3 DNA sequence: TGTGCCACCGAGGGGGGAGGTGATACGCAGTATTTT.